One sample yielded the 17 T cell receptor beta chains listed below, sequenced in a study of cytotoxic CD8 clonotypes in ibrutinib-treated CLL (dated by TCRdb to the early 2020s). The protocol used for the library was the immunoSEQ multiplex PCR assay. The clones in this table, taken by TCRdb from immuneACCESS, are in-frame only. Not every clone is retained; where verified, under half of the shortfall comes from an unresolved V gene, and the cause of the rest is unknown. This sample lists under 45,000 clones; around 67% were detected once. The ten largest clones add up to approximately 7.7% of the sample. The time point label corresponds to: progressive disease on ibrutinib. This material consisted of PBMCs, taken at disease progression, from a patient treated with ibrutinib. The receptor set was obtained from a human donor with chronic lymphocytic leukemia.

The V call is TRBV5-6, the J call TRBJ2-3; 7 nucleotides match TRBD2. The V segment lost 2 bases and the J segment 4 bases; nucleotides outside the gene matches: 1. CDR3 length equals 13 residues. The germline V gene has CDR1 SGHDT and CDR2 YYEEEE. The CDR3 here is CASSFAGADTQYF. In DNA, the CDR3 is TGTGCCAGCAGCTTCGCGGGGGCAGATACGCAGTATTTT.

The genes are TRBV6-5 and TRBJ2-3; D gene uncertain. Germline-derived CDR1 and CDR2 are MNHEY and SVGAGI. With 7 bases removed from V and 0 bases from J, the gap between germline ends came to 14 bases. There are 15 residues in the CDR3. The CDR3 here is CASTPKLTSTDTQYF. The CDR3 DNA sequence: TGTGCCAGCACCCCAAAACTAACAAGCACAGATACGCAGTATTTT.

The rearrangement uses TRBV5-5 and TRBJ2-2; 10 bases line up with TRBD2. Unmatched junction bases numbered 6, after V lost 4 bases and J lost 6 bases. Germline V CDR1 and CDR2: SGHKS, YYEKEE (reference sequence). The CDR3 has 15 amino acids. The CDR3 DNA reads TGTGCCAGCAGCCTTACTAGCGGGATTGCCGGGGAGCTGTTTTTT. Translation gives CASSLTSGIAGELFF.

This clone has only a few counts. V usage is TRBV30 and J usage is TRBJ2-5, with TRBD1 matching over 8 bases. CDR3 size: 16 residues. Germline V gene data show CDR1 as GTSNPN and CDR2 as SVGIG (reference sequence). Trimming took 3 bases from V and 2 from J; bases not matched to a gene: 11. Here the CDR3 reads CAWRGIFRGRQETQYF. The CDR3, as DNA: TGTGCCTGGAGAGGGATCTTCAGGGGGCGGCAAGAGACCCAGTACTTC.

This chain links TRBV5-4 with TRBJ2-7; perhaps TRBD2 as D (6 bases). V lost 4 bases and J 2 bases, leaving 13 bases between the germline ends. Germline lookup yields CDR1 SGHNT and CDR2 YYREEE (reference sequence). This CDR3 is built from 14 residues. CDR3 in DNA: TGTGCCAGCAGCGTGTCTGGAGGGGCCTACGAGCAGTACTTC. The encoded protein is CASSVSGGAYEQYF. The full variable domain, with the rest looked up from reference TRBV5-4 and TRBJ2-7, is ETGVTQSPTHLIKTRGQQVTLRCSSQSGHNTVSWYQQALGQGPQFIFQYYREEENGRGNFPPRFSGLQFPNYSSELNVNALELDDSALYLCASSVSGGAYEQYFGPGTRLTVT.

The rearrangement links TRBV7-2 to TRBJ2-7; the match to TRBD1 covers 8 bases. Per the germline V gene, CDR1 is SGHTA and CDR2 is FQGNSA. The CDR3 length is 15 residues. Trimming at V came to 2 bases and at J to 4 bases, leaving 7 bases not matched to a gene. In nucleotides, the CDR3 is TGTGCCAGCAGCTTATCGGCAGGGGGCTATTACGAGCAGTACTTC. Translation: CASSLSAGGYYEQYF.

The chain has TRBV5-6 and TRBJ1-2; D remains ambiguous. There are 14 residues in the CDR3. Germline values: CDR1 SGHDT, CDR2 YYEEEE. Trimming removed 4 bases at V and 7 bases at J, with 17 bases between. As DNA, the CDR3 is TGTGCCAGCAGCCCTCAAGTCCCCTCTTCTGGCTACACCTTC. Encoded protein: CASSPQVPSSGYTF.

The chain combines TRBV6-5 with TRBJ2-1; D may match TRBD1 or TRBD2 (5 bases each). Germline CDR1 MNHEY, CDR2 SVGAGI. V dropped 5 bases and J dropped 9 bases, with 11 bases sitting between them. This CDR3 has 12 amino acids. For the CDR3, the DNA is TGTGCCAGCAGTCCCCCGGGGCCTGAGCAGTTCTTC. Translated, it gives CASSPPGPEQFF.

The chain carries TRBV5-1 and TRBJ1-2; D perhaps matches TRBD1 (6 bases). The germline V gene encodes CDR1 SGHRS and CDR2 YFSETQ. The CDR3 covers 14 residues. Trimming cost V 4 bases and J 8 bases, with 18 bases left between them. This CDR3 is CASSLTTGTEGYTF. DNA of the CDR3: TGCGCCAGCAGCCTGACCACAGGGACCGAGGGCTACACCTTC.

The J gene is TRBJ2-7, the V gene TRBV25-1, with 7 positions matching TRBD1. CDR1 is MGHDK, CDR2 SYGVNS, per germline. The length of the CDR3 is 12 residues. With 7 bases clipped from V and 3 bases from J, the junction kept 3 bases outside the gene matches. CDR3 in amino acids: CASNRGGYEQYF. Written as DNA, the CDR3 is TGTGCCAGCAACAGGGGCGGCTACGAGCAGTACTTC.

V gene TRBV12-5 combines with J gene TRBJ1-1, with D tentatively TRBD1 (6 bases). CDR1 and CDR2 (germline): LGHNT, FRNRAP. This CDR3 comprises 15 residues. Trimming removed 2 bases at V and 1 base at J, with 11 bases between. As DNA, the CDR3 is TGTGCTAGTGGTTTGAGCCCGACAGGGAACACTGAAGCTTTCTTT. This translates into CASGLSPTGNTEAFF.

In this sample, this clone turned up once. The chain is built from TRBV5-7 and TRBJ2-6; D uncertain. TRBV5-7 is flagged as an ORF with uncertain function. There are 17 residues in the CDR3. Trimming left V 6 bases short and J 5 bases short, with 21 bases between. The CDR3 DNA reads as TGTGCCAGCAAATTTGGTTGCGTACAAAGTCGGGCCAACGTCCTGACTTTC. Its protein is CASKFGCVQSRANVLTF.

The chain links TRBV6-1 to TRBJ1-4; possible D gene TRBD1, 5 bases. V lost 1 base and J lost 8, with 11 bases in between. The CDR3 covers 14 residues. Germline CDR1 MNHNS, CDR2 SASEGT. The CDR3 loop is CASSEVRDQEKLFF. Here the CDR3 DNA reads TGTGCCAGCAGTGAAGTTAGGGACCAGGAAAAACTGTTTTTT.

J is TRBJ2-2 and V is TRBV27; D uncertain. The germline V gene encodes CDR1 MNHEY and CDR2 SMNVEV (reference sequence). The ends were cut back, 0 bases at V and 4 bases at J, with 6 bases in the middle. This CDR3 spans 14 amino acids. CDR3 amino acids: CASSLSEFTGELFF. CDR3 nucleotide sequence: TGTGCCAGCAGTTTATCCGAGTTCACCGGGGAGCTGTTTTTT.

This rearrangement joins TRBV29-1 to TRBJ1-5; D unclear. V dropped 1 base and J dropped 1 base, with 5 bases sitting between them. The CDR3 runs to 13 residues. Germline CDR1 reads SQVTM; CDR2 reads ANQGSEA. The CDR3 loop is CSVEGSSNQPQHF. The CDR3 DNA sequence: TGCAGCGTTGAAGGCAGCAGCAATCAGCCCCAGCATTTT.

The genes are TRBV6-4 and TRBJ2-3, with D perhaps matching TRBD1 or TRBD2 (5 bases each). The CDR3 extends over 11 amino acids. Germline V lookup: CDR1 MRHNA, CDR2 SNTAGT. Deletions cut 2 bases from V and 9 bases from J, with 6 bases between. CDR3 residues: CASSDRDTQYF. The CDR3 DNA follows: TGTGCCAGCAGTGACAGGGACACGCAGTATTTT.

J is TRBJ2-2 and V is TRBV5-4, with D tentatively TRBD2 (5 bases). V lost 3 bases, J lost 4 bases, and 10 bases lay in between. The length of the CDR3 is 14 residues. Germline V gene sequence: CDR1 SGHNT, CDR2 YYREEE (reference sequence). In DNA form, the CDR3 reads TGTGCCAGCAGCTACCCCCGGGGCACCGGGGAGCTGTTTTTT. Protein: CASSYPRGTGELFF.